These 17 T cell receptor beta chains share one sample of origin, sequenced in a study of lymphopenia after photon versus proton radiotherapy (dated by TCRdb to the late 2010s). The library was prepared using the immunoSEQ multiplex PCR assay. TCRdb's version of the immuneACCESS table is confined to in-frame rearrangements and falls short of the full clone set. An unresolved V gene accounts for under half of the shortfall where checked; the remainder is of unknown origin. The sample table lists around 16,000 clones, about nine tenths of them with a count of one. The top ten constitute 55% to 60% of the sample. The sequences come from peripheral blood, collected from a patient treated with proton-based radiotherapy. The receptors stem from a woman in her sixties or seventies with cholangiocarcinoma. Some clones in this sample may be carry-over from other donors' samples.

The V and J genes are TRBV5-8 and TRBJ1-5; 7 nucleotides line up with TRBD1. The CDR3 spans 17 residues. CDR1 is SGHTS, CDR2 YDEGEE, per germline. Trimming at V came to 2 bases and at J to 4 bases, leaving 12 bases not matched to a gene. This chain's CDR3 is CASSFILPGQNNQPQHF. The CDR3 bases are TGTGCCAGCAGCTTCATACTTCCGGGACAGAATAATCAGCCCCAGCATTTT.

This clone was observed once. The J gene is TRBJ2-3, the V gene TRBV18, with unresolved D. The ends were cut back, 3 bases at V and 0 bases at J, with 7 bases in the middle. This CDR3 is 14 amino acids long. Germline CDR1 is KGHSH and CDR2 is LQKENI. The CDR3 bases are TGTGCCAGCTCACCCCCCATTAGCACAGATACGCAGTATTTT. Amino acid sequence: CASSPPISTDTQYF.

The CDR3 sequence is CSAKTNTEAFF. CDR3 DNA sequence: TGCAGTGCTAAGACAAACACTGAAGCTTTCTTT. The chain has TRBV20-1 and TRBJ1-1, with D hard to call. CDR1 and CDR2 (germline): DFQATT, SNEGSKA (reference sequence). V dropped 4 bases and J dropped 2 bases, with 5 bases sitting between them. This CDR3 is built from 11 residues.

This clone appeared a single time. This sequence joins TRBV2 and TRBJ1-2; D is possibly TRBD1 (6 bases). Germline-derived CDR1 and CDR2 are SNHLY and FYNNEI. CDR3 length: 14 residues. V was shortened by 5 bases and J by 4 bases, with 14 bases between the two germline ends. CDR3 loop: CASSPTGMSYGYTF. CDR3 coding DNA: TGTGCCAGCAGTCCTACAGGGATGAGCTATGGCTACACCTTC.

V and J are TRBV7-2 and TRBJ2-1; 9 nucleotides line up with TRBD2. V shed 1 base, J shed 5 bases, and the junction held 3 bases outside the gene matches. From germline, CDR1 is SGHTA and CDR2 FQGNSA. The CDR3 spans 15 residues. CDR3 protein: CASSLGLAGHNEQFF. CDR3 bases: TGTGCCAGCAGCTTAGGGCTAGCGGGACACAATGAGCAGTTCTTC. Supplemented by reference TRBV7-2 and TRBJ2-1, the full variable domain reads GAGVSQSPSNKVTEKGKDVELRCDPISGHTALYWYRQSLGQGLEFLIYFQGNSAPDKSGLPSDRFSAERTGGSVSTLTIQRTQQEDSAVYLCASSLGLAGHNEQFFGPGTRLTVL.

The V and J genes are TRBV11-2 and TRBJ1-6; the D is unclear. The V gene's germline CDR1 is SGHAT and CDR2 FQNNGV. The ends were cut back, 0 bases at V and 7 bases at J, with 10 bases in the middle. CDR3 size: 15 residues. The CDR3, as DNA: TGTGCCAGCAGCTTAGATCCCGCCCTAAATTCACCCCTCCACTTT. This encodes CASSLDPALNSPLHF.

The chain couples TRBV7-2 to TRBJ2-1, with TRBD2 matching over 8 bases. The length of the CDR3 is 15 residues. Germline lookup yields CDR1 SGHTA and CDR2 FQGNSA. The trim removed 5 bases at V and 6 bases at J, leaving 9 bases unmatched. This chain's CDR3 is CASSPDGLARNEQFF. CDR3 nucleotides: TGTGCCAGCAGCCCAGACGGACTAGCACGCAATGAGCAGTTCTTC.

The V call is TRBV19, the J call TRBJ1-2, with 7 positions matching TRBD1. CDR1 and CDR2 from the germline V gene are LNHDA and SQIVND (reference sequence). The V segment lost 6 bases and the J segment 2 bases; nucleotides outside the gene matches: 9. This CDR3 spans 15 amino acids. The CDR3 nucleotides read TGTGCCAGTAGGCCCGGGACAGAAGCAAACTATGGCTACACCTTC. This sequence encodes CASRPGTEANYGYTF.

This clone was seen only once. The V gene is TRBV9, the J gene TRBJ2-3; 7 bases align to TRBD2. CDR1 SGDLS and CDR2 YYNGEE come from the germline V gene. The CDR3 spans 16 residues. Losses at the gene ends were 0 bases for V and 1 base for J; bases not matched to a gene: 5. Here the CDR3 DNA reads TGTGCCAGCAGCGTAGGGGCTAGCGGTGGCACAGATACGCAGTATTTT. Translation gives CASSVGASGGTDTQYF.

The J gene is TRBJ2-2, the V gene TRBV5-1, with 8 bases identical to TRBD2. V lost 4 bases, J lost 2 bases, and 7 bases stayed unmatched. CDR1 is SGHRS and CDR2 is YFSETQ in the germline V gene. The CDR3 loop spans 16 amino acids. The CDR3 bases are TGCGCCAGCAGCCGGGAGGGGAGTCGCAACACCGGGGAGCTGTTTTTT. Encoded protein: CASSREGSRNTGELFF.

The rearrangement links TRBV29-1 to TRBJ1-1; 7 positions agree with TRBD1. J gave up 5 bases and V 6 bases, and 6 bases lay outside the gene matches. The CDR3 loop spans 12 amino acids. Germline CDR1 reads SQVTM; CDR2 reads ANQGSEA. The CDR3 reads CSVGQEKTEAFF. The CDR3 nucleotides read TGCAGCGTCGGACAGGAGAAGACTGAAGCTTTCTTT.

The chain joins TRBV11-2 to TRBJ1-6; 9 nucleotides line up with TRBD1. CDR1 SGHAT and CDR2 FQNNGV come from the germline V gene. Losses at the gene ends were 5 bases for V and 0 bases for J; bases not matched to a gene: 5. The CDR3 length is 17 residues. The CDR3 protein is CASSPQGASSYNSPLHF. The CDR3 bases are TGTGCCAGCAGCCCACAGGGGGCGAGCTCCTATAATTCACCCCTCCACTTT.

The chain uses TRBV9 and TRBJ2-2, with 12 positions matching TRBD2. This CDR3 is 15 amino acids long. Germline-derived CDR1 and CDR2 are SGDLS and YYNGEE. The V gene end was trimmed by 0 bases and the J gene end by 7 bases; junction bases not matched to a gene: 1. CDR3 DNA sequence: TGTGCCAGCAGCGTAGCACTAGCGGGAGGCGGGGAGCTGTTTTTT. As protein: CASSVALAGGGELFF.

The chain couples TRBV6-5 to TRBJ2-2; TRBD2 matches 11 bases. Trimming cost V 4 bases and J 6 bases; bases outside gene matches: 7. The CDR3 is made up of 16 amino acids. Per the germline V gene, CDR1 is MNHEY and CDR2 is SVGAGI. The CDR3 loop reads CASSFTSGRSAGELFF. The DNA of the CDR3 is TGTGCCAGCAGTTTCACTAGCGGGAGATCGGCCGGGGAGCTGTTTTTT.

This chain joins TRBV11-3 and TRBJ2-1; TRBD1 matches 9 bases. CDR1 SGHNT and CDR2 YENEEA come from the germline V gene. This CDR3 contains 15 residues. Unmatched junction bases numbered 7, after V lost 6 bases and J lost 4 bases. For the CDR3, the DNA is TGTGCCAGCAGTACCGGGACAGGGACTTACAATGAGCAGTTCTTC. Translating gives CASSTGTGTYNEQFF.

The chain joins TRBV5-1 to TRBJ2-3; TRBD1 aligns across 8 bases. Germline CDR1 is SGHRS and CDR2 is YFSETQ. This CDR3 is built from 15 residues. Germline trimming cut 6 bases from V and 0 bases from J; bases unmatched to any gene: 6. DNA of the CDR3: TGCGCCAGCAATTACAGGGGGACTAGCACAGATACGCAGTATTTT. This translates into CASNYRGTSTDTQYF.

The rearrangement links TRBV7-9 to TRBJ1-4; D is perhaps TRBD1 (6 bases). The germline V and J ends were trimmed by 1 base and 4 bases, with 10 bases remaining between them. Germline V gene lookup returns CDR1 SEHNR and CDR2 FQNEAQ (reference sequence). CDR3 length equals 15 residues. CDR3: CASSLGGGVNEKLFF. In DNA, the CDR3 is TGTGCCAGCAGCTTAGGAGGGGGTGTTAATGAAAAACTGTTTTTT.